This is a list of T cell receptor beta chains from one sample in a study of cytomegalovirus exposure and HLA in healthy donors. Clones were sequenced by immunoSEQ multiplex PCR, and TCRdb holds only the in-frame ones, with some missing. The data contain about 160,000 clones, over 80% of them seen just once; the ten biggest clones take up approximately 1.3%. Input material: PBMCs. Receptors originate from a boy between 2 and 10 years old in good health and CMV-seronegative. CDR3s include the opening cysteine and the closing phenylalanine or tryptophan. A D gene is named only where the DNA matches it firmly. Expanded clones get a size class; other rows say once, few or many, or leave the size out.

size | D | V | CDR3
. | TRBD1 | TRBV15 | CATSRDRGFGAFF
. | . | TRBV7-6 | CASRLPPNEQFF
once | TRBD2 | TRBV27 | CASSLTPGLAGILEQFF
. | . | TRBV28 | CASSLRRENTEAFF
. | . | TRBV29-1 | CSGIQGSGNTIYF
. | . | TRBV7-2 | CASSSITPGLNTDTQYF
. | . | TRBV12-5 | CASSSRIPETQYF
. | . | TRBV29-1 | CSVDPQANTEAFF
. | TRBD2 | TRBV4-3 | CASSQDSSGGADEQFF
few | . | TRBV19 | CASSKVGDMNTEAFF
. | . | TRBV5-1 | CASRHWWYQETQYF
. | . | TRBV5-5 | CASSFNYPGHMNTEAFF
. | . | TRBV28 | CASRSEGYEQYF
few | . | TRBV4-3 | CASSQDPLGAPDTQYF
. | . | TRBV19 | CASSMVSGGEHNQPQHF
. | . | TRBV10-2 | CASSDGGNQPQHF
. | . | TRBV6-1 | CASGGRTVFTGELFF
once | . | TRBV19 | CASTNRAGGTYEQYF
once | TRBD2 | TRBV5-1 | CASSLASGSNEQFF
. | . | TRBV2 | CASSERQSNEKLFF
. | . | TRBV7-2 | CASSPHTRGTEAFF
. | . | TRBV5-6 | CASVPTAPVFEQYF
. | TRBD1 | TRBV2 | CASRTGGGTDTQYF
. | TRBD2 | TRBV7-9 | CASSLVSRSGGSQETQYF
. | . | TRBV7-6 | CASSSLGGGGYTF
. | TRBD2 | TRBV5-1 | CASSLDSRGGRDTQYF
. | . | TRBV9 | CASSVGVGQGNEKLFF
. | TRBD2 | TRBV7-9 | CASSYLVAGYNTGELFF
. | TRBD2 | TRBV7-2 | CASSFPASGQETQYF
. | . | TRBV6-5 | CASSHNTEAFF
. | TRBD1 | TRBV4-3 | CASSQDRQGINYGYTF
. | TRBD1 | TRBV4-1 | CASSGGQAQYGYTF
few | . | TRBV19 | CASSSQGAAAGELFF
few | . | TRBV19 | CASSVEVLNTEAFF
. | TRBD2 | TRBV19 | CASSRAAGGRADTQYF
. | . | TRBV2 | CASRTFDGYTF
. | . | TRBV5-1 | CASSLAQTDYGYTF
. | TRBD1 | TRBV7-8 | CASSNQQGAANQPQHF
. | . | TRBV6-1 | CASSEVTVGGYTF
. | . | TRBV7-8 | CASSFEGQFYEQYF
. | TRBD2 | TRBV10-3 | CAISDGLAGEDNEQFF
few | TRBD1 | TRBV2 | CASRRTGRDEQYF
. | . | TRBV7-6 | CASSSQGYTEAFF
. | . | TRBV27 | CASSPQAYYGYTF
. | . | TRBV4-3 | CASSQDEWDMLQFF
. | . | TRBV5-6 | CASSLDRRDTYNEQFF
once | . | TRBV30 | CALEKGETQYF
. | . | TRBV7-9 | CASSLAGASGNTIYF
. | TRBD2 | TRBV13 | CASSSTTSGGDMNTDTQYF
. | TRBD2 | TRBV4-2 | CASSQGTSGLSYNEQFF
. | . | TRBV30 | CAWSYYTGELFF
. | . | TRBV27 | CASSSLSGNTIYF
once | . | TRBV20-1 | CSARFNNEQFF
. | TRBD2 | TRBV7-9 | CASSLETSGNTDTQYF